The next 23 T cell receptor beta chains were all read from a single sample in a study of blood T cell repertoires in COVID-19. The method was immunoSEQ multiplex PCR; TCRdb's version includes in-frame clones alone and lacks a portion of them. The sample carries more than 45,000 clones, approximately 85% recorded once. Sequenced sample: peripheral blood. Receptor source: a human donor in a cohort sampled during active COVID-19.

In regard to this clone: The junction departs from germline at one end; a sequencing error may be responsible. The V and J genes are TRBV7-7 and TRBJ1-1; maybe TRBD1 (5 bases). Germline V CDR1 and CDR2: SSHAT, FNYEAQ (reference sequence). This CDR3 is 13 amino acids long. The CDR3 reads CASSRGQNTEAFF. In DNA form, the CDR3 reads TGTGCTAGCAGCCGCGGACAGAACACTGAAGCTTTCTTT.

The CDR3 DNA reads TGTGCCAGCAGCCGAGGACAGGAGTCCTACAATGAGCAGTTCTTC. It encodes CASSRGQESYNEQFF. The genes are TRBV6-4 and TRBJ2-1, with 7 bases identical to TRBD1. Germline V gives CDR1 MRHNA, CDR2 SNTAGT. The V gene end was trimmed by 6 bases and the J gene end by 1 base; junction bases not matched to a gene: 6. CDR3 length: 15 amino acids.

This chain joins TRBV5-1 and TRBJ2-7, with TRBD2 matching 8 bases. Germline values: CDR1 SGHRS, CDR2 YFSETQ. The CDR3 loop spans 14 amino acids. The ends lost 4 bases at V and 0 bases at J; junction bases unmatched: 3. CDR3 residues: CASSMGTSSYEQYF. DNA for the CDR3: TGCGCCAGCAGCATGGGGACTAGCTCCTACGAGCAGTACTTC.

The chain combines TRBV6-5 with TRBJ1-2; 8 bases match TRBD1. With V trimmed by 6 bases and J by 6 bases, 6 bases remained unmatched. The germline gives CDR1 MNHEY, CDR2 SVGAGI. The CDR3 has 13 residues. The CDR3 spells CASRFQGANGYTF. In DNA form, the CDR3 reads TGTGCCAGCAGATTCCAGGGGGCGAATGGCTACACCTTC.

The CDR3 DNA sequence: TGTGCCAGCAGGTCACCGGGACAGGGATCACAATCACCCCTCCACTTT. Translated, it gives CASRSPGQGSQSPLHF. The genes are TRBV27 and TRBJ1-6; 9 nucleotides match TRBD1. Germline CDR1 and CDR2: MNHEY and SMNVEV (reference sequence). After removal of 6 bases from V and 10 bases from J, the junction contained 13 bases not matched to a gene. The CDR3 extends over 16 amino acids.

The chain combines TRBV6-5 with TRBJ2-5; D not certain. Deletions cut 4 bases from V and 2 bases from J, with 14 bases between. The CDR3 consists of 15 residues. Germline assignment: CDR1 MNHEY and CDR2 SVGAGI. DNA of the CDR3: TGTGCCAGCAGTTCCTACCTAGAGAAACAAGAGACCCAGTACTTC. It codes for CASSSYLEKQETQYF.

V is TRBV19 and J is TRBJ1-1; D may be TRBD1 (6 bases). Germline V CDR1 and CDR2: LNHDA, SQIVND (reference sequence). The CDR3 has 13 amino acids. Trimming pared 6 bases from V and 5 bases from J, leaving 13 bases between. CDR3 nucleotide sequence: TGTGCCAGTAGACTGACAGGTCAAACTGAAGCTTTCTTT. Translated, it gives CASRLTGQTEAFF.

This clone appeared once. The V and J genes are TRBV9 and TRBJ1-6, with 11 bases lining up with TRBD1. Looked up from germline, CDR1 is SGDLS and CDR2 is YYNGEE. This CDR3 is 15 amino acids long. With 2 bases clipped from V and 7 bases from J, the junction kept 2 bases outside the gene matches. In DNA, the CDR3 is TGTGCCAGCAGCGTGGGGACAGGGGGGAATTCACCCCTCCACTTT. This sequence encodes CASSVGTGGNSPLHF.

This clone appeared a single time. V and J are TRBV28 and TRBJ1-1; possibly TRBD1 for D (6 bases). With 1 base removed from V and 10 bases from J, the gap between germline ends came to 13 bases. The germline CDR1 and CDR2 sequences are MDHEN and SYDVKM. The CDR3 consists of 13 residues. The CDR3 DNA reads as TGTGCCAGCAGTTTATCAGGGCGCAGGGGAGCTTTCTTT. This encodes CASSLSGRRGAFF.

J is TRBJ1-3 and V is TRBV28; D is possibly TRBD1 (6 bases). The CDR3 runs 15 residues. Germline loops: CDR1 MDHEN, CDR2 SYDVKM. V lost 4 bases, J lost 2 bases, and 12 bases lay in between. The CDR3 loop reads CASSYLSGAGNTIYF. CDR3 nucleotide sequence: TGTGCCAGCAGTTACCTCTCAGGGGCTGGAAACACCATATATTTT. The full variable domain, completed using reference TRBV28 and TRBJ1-3, is DVKVTQSSRYLVKRTGEKVFLECVQDMDHENMFWYRQDPGLGLRLIYFSYDVKMKEKGDIPEGYSVSREKKERFSLILESASTNQTSMYLCASSYLSGAGNTIYFGEGSWLTVV.

The chain has TRBV24-1 and TRBJ2-2; 13 bases line up with TRBD2. Germline V gene data show CDR1 as KGHDR and CDR2 as SFDVKD. V lost 5 bases to trimming and J lost 6 bases; unmatched junction nucleotides: 8. There are 17 residues in the CDR3. CDR3 coding DNA: TGTGCCACCAGTGGTCGGACTAGCGGGAGTTCCCCCGGGGAGCTGTTTTTT. Translated, it gives CATSGRTSGSSPGELFF.

The genes are TRBV20-1 and TRBJ1-2; tentatively, D is TRBD1 (6 bases). Looked up from germline, CDR1 is DFQATT and CDR2 is SNEGSKA (reference sequence). V gave up 3 bases and J gave up 0 bases, with 20 bases separating them. The CDR3 extends over 17 amino acids. The CDR3 is CSASPPFFQGSNYGYTF. Written as DNA, the CDR3 is TGCAGTGCTAGTCCCCCTTTTTTTCAGGGGTCTAACTATGGCTACACCTTC.

This clone came up once. The chain is built from TRBV20-1 and TRBJ1-1, with a weak D call TRBD1 (5 bases). This CDR3 region has 11 residues. Germline loops: CDR1 DFQATT, CDR2 SNEGSKA (reference sequence). Trimming pared 5 bases from V and 8 bases from J, leaving 12 bases between. The CDR3 here is CSALGVPEAFF. CDR3 coding DNA: TGCAGTGCTTTAGGGGTACCCGAAGCTTTCTTT.

The CDR3, as DNA: TGTGCCAGCAGCCAAGGATGGACTAGCGGGTACAATGAGCAGTTCTTC. Its translation is CASSQGWTSGYNEQFF. The chain joins TRBV4-2 to TRBJ2-1; 11 bases match TRBD2. The junction had 3 bases not matched to a gene; V was cut back by 1 base and J by 4 bases. The germline V gene encodes CDR1 LGHNA and CDR2 YNFKEQ. There are 16 residues in the CDR3.

CDR3 amino acids: CASSRQVSSYEQYF. CDR3 nucleotides: TGTGCCAGCAGCCGACAGGTTAGCTCCTACGAGCAGTACTTC. The J gene is TRBJ2-7, the V gene TRBV11-2; TRBD1 is a possible D gene (6 bases). Germline-derived CDR1 and CDR2 are SGHAT and FQNNGV. Trimming pared 5 bases from V and 0 bases from J, leaving 11 bases between. The CDR3 is 14 amino acids.

This clone appeared a single time. This chain connects TRBV21-1 to TRBJ2-3; the table's D call, TRBD2, was not checked against the DNA. TRBV21-1 is a recognized pseudogene. The CDR3 length is 16 residues. This chain's CDR3 is CASGLAGPALTDTQYF. DNA for the CDR3: TGTGCCTCCGGACTAGCGGGTCCCGCCCTCACAGATACGCAGTATTTT.

V and J are TRBV3-1 (or the pseudogene TRBV3-2) and TRBJ2-2; 10 bases line up with TRBD2. With 1 base clipped from V and 5 bases from J, the junction kept 4 bases outside the gene matches. The V gene's germline CDR1 is LGHDT and CDR2 YNNKEL (reference sequence). This CDR3 contains 16 residues. The CDR3 DNA is TGTGCCAGCAGCCAAGGGACTAGCGGTTTTACCGGGGAGCTGTTTTTT. Translation: CASSQGTSGFTGELFF.

This clone was observed once. V usage is TRBV12-3 or TRBV12-4 and J usage is TRBJ1-2, with TRBD1 identical over 7 bases. J was trimmed by 5 bases and V by 5 bases; bases with no gene match: 2. This CDR3 comprises 12 residues. The CDR3 nucleotides are TGTGCCAGCAGTCGGGACAGTTATGGCTACACCTTC. Protein sequence: CASSRDSYGYTF.

This chain joins TRBV28 and TRBJ2-7; 7 bases are a match to TRBD1. This CDR3 has 14 amino acids. V trimming: 5 bases; J trimming: 4 bases; junction bases outside the gene matches: 8. Looked up from germline, CDR1 is MDHEN and CDR2 is SYDVKM. CDR3 nucleotides: TGTGCCAGCAGTGACAGACAGGGTCGGTACGAGCAGTACTTC. Its protein is CASSDRQGRYEQYF.

The chain joins TRBV6-6 to TRBJ2-1, with a weak D call TRBD2 (5 bases). The CDR3 is 13 residues long. Deletions cut 3 bases from V and 10 bases from J, with 13 bases between. Germline V lookup: CDR1 MNHNY, CDR2 SVGAGI (reference sequence). This chain's CDR3 is CASSYSERVEQFF. CDR3 bases: TGTGCCAGCAGTTATTCGGAGAGGGTGGAGCAGTTCTTC.

This sequence joins TRBV30 and TRBJ1-4; D call uncertain. Germline values: CDR1 GTSNPN, CDR2 SVGIG (reference sequence). V lost 4 bases and J lost 6, with 12 bases in between. This CDR3 has 13 amino acids. CDR3 DNA: TGTGCCTGGAATCGAGGGAACGATGAAAAACTGTTTTTT. Translated, it gives CAWNRGNDEKLFF.

The V gene is TRBV6-2 or TRBV6-3, the J gene TRBJ1-3; D is possibly TRBD1 (6 bases). The CDR3 has 14 residues. The germline CDR1 and CDR2 sequences are MNHEY and SVGEGT. V was shortened by 2 bases and J by 2 bases, with 7 bases between the two germline ends. In nucleotides, the CDR3 is TGTGCCAGCAGTTACACAGGGACTGGAAACACCATATATTTT. Translated, it gives CASSYTGTGNTIYF.

This chain links TRBV15 with TRBJ2-7; 8 bases are a match to TRBD1. Trimming at V came to 3 bases and at J to 2 bases, leaving 9 bases not matched to a gene. The CDR3 totals 16 residues. Germline V gene sequence: CDR1 LNHNV, CDR2 YYDKDF (reference sequence). The CDR3 sequence: CATSSITQGAPYEQYF. CDR3 in DNA: TGTGCCACCAGCAGTATAACGCAGGGGGCGCCCTACGAGCAGTACTTC.